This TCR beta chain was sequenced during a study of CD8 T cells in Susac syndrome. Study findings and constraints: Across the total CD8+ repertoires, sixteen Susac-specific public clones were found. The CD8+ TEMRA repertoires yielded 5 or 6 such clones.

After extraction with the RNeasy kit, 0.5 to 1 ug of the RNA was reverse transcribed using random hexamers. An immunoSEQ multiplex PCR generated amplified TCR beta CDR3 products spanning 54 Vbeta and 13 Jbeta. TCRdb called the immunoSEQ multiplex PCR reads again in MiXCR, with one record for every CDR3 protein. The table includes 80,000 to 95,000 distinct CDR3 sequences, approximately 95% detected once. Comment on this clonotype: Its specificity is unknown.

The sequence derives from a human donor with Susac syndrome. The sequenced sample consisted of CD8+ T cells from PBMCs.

CDR3 residues: CASSTKESHYNEQFF. In DNA form, the CDR3 reads TGTGCCAGCAGCACGAAGGAGAGCCACTACAATGAGCAGTTCTTC. The chain has TRBV14 and TRBJ2-1, with D hard to call. Trimming stripped 5 bases from V and 3 bases from J, with 14 bases between. CDR1 is SGHDN, CDR2 FVKESK, per germline. The CDR3 is made up of 15 amino acids. The full variable domain, with the rest looked up from reference TRBV14 and TRBJ2-1, is EAGVTQFPSHSVIEKGQTVTLRCDPISGHDNLYWYRRVMGKEIKFLLHFVKESKQDESGMPNNRFLAERTGGTYSTLKVQPAELEDSGVYFCASSTKESHYNEQFFGPGTRLTVL.